This T cell receptor (beta chain) was identified during a study of neurological immune-mediated disorders (dated by TCRdb to about 2019). For the study in its entirety: Among the approximately 34 multiple sclerosis patients, relapsing-remitting MS was present in some 31 and secondary progressive MS was present in 3. The cohort was made up of about 66 subjects, consisting of 14 HAM/TSP patients, some 34 multiple sclerosis patients and about 20 healthy controls. The approximately 110 TCR-beta libraries covered PBMC samples along with longitudinal samples, technical triplicates, and paired sorted CD4+ and CD8+ T-cell subsets. Peripheral blood TCR-beta repertoires from patients with HTLV-I-associated myelopathy (HAM/TSP), patients with multiple sclerosis, and healthy controls were compared in the study using UMI-based sequencing.

For unsorted PBMC libraries, 2 million PBMCs were used after storage in RNAlater at -80 degrees C until RNA extraction. The multiple sclerosis patients were enrolled in a US clinical protocol that evaluated disease progression with magnetic resonance imaging. Peripheral blood underwent Ficoll-Hypaque density gradient centrifugation to isolate PBMCs, which were then cryopreserved in liquid nitrogen. General study outcomes and caveats: In a phylogenetic analysis, the repertoires of 18 out of 34 MS patients fell into a single cluster of related CDR3 sequences, pointing to a possible signature at the repertoire level. No association of the MS cluster with clinical or MRI features was observed, and the need for larger cohorts was stated by the authors. The highest TCR clonal expansion was observed in HAM/TSP patients, whereas the lowest was observed in MS patients, even when compared with healthy controls. No identical CDR3 amino acid sequences were shared among expanded clones across subjects, suggesting private TCR-beta repertoires in all groups.

To synthesize cDNA, template-switch 5'RACE was performed with a primer carrying a 10-nucleotide random unique molecular identifier so that each TCR transcript was tagged. Every sequencing run yielded over 180 million TCR-beta sequences covering 15-18 subjects. Total RNA was extracted with the RNeasy kit. TCR-beta VDJ regions were amplified with primers for the TCR constant region and the 5'RACE anchor, using the KAPA Real-time Library Amplification kit. Sample indexes and Illumina adaptors were added in a first PCR, and a second PCR then increased library yield. After Ampure bead purification, the roughly 650 bp TCR product was size-selected on a 2% E-gel SizeSelection system. Before pooling, library quality was assessed on a Bioanalyzer, concentration was determined with Qubit, and library quantification was performed with the Kapa Library Quantification kit. Paired-end 2 x 150 bp sequencing of the libraries was performed on an Illumina HiSeq 2500. To increase sequence diversity, roughly 24-32% phiX was spiked into each library pool. Regarding the original processing steps: Quality-filtered reads were processed with the UMI-based MiGEC pipeline, and over 80% of raw TCR sequences were removed by the MiGEC pipeline during error correction. IMGT germline references were used for aligning VDJ genes, and each clonotype was defined as a unique CDR3 amino acid sequence together with its V-J genes. Clonal expansion, Shannon diversity and CDR3 relatedness were evaluated with VDJtools (CalcPairwiseDistances, ClusterSamples), while phylogenetic trees were built in CLCbio workbench. Clones with at least 8 unique UMIs were defined as expanded, with this threshold being based on coefficient-of-variation modelling across technical triplicates. The public reads were reanalyzed by TCRdb: fastp trimming at Q25, MiXCR alignment, in-frame beta chains only. Each entry is one CDR3 protein sequence, shown with its most common DNA and genes. TCRdb's processing, not the study's, gives the V and J calls here. For this sample the table gives tens of thousands of distinct CDR3 sequences, of which more than 2% were detected only once. Approximately 2.3% of the sample is in the top ten clones.

In this sample, this clonotype turned up many times. This clone's antigen is unknown. Base quality data are lacking; no much larger clone is found one base away. Counted from cysteine to phenylalanine, this CDR3 has 16 amino acids. Kept here is only the CDR3 DNA, which spans 48 bases and is read in frame from base 1. V is pruned by 5 bases and J by 7 bases, leaving 14 bases of the junction without a gene match. This receptor was taken from a man between 50 and 59 years old with multiple sclerosis. Sequencing was done on a sample of PBMCs. The rearranged segments are TRBV12-3 or TRBV12-4 and TRBJ2-3; 8 central bases correspond to TRBD1. The DNA is TGTGCCAGCAGTCCACTGGACAGGGAAAGCAGATATACGCAGTATTTT. Protein translation: CASSPLDRESRYTQYF.